The clone carrying this TCR beta chain appeared many times. What it recognizes is unknown. The data were taken from a study of Graves' ophthalmopathy and Graves' hyperthyroidism. General study results and limits: As the model predicted ophthalmopathy progression, it achieved a sensitivity of 70.59% and a specificity of roughly 73%.

TCR beta CDR3 regions were amplified from RNA transcripts. The first-round RT-PCR employed HTBI primers together with the Qiagen OneStep RT-PCR kit. A multiplex PCR was then performed as the second round. TCRdb re-derived calls from the multiplex PCR reads in MiXCR, one entry per CDR3 protein. The sample records over 500,000 distinct CDR3 sequences, 22% being singletons. Newly diagnosed hyperthyroidism donors, aged 18 to 65, duration under 2 months. This sequence originates from a woman between 18 and 29 years old with stable Graves' hyperthyroidism. Some clones in this sample may be carry-over from other donors' samples. Sequenced sample: peripheral blood.

For the CDR3, the DNA is TGTGCCACCAGTGATTCGAGGGCCCACGAGCAGTACTTC. Encoded protein: CATSDSRAHEQYF. The rearrangement links TRBV24-1 to TRBJ2-7, with D possibly being TRBD2 (5 bases). The CDR3 covers 13 residues. Germline lookup yields CDR1 KGHDR and CDR2 SFDVKD. Trimming pared 2 bases from V and 5 bases from J, leaving 9 bases between.